This entry features one T cell receptor (beta chain) sequence. Its antigen remains unidentified. Assay: immunoSEQ multiplex PCR; the TCRdb copy retains only in-frame clones and omits some. The sample shows over 100,000 clones, approximately 84% of them seen only once. V gave up 10 bases and J gave up 10 bases, with 16 bases separating them. Germline values: CDR1 MDHEN, CDR2 SYDVKM. This CDR3 is 11 amino acids long. The data derive from a study of T cell responses to AZD1222 COVID-19 vaccine. Study observations and caveats: Unmutated variant regions reportedly attract nearly half of all spike-specific TCRs. Along spike, vaccine-associated CD4 TCRs were found throughout, with dominance at 160-218 and 743-854. Only a handful of AZD1222 recipients tested seropositive at baseline.

This material consisted of peripheral blood, taken on day 0 of AZD1222 vaccination. This TCR was recovered from an adult in good health. V is TRBV28 and J is TRBJ1-1; D gene uncertain. CDR3: CATLGSRRAFF. CDR3 DNA sequence: TGTGCCACCCTGGGTTCTCGTCGAGCTTTCTTT.